Below are 23 T cell receptor beta chains sequenced from a single sample in a study of CD8+CD57+ T cells in acquired aplastic anemia. The template for TCR beta VDJ and CDR3 sequence profiling was genomic DNA. TCRdb re-derived calls from the reads in MiXCR, one entry per CDR3 protein. Of about 220,000 distinct CDR3 sequences listed, roughly 35% were seen once; the top ten hold 1.1%. The sample was sorted CD4+, CD8+, or CD8+CD57+ T cells (not recorded which) from PBMCs. The receptor set was obtained from a human donor in good health, serving as a control.

This clonotype occurred many times. This rearrangement joins TRBV7-9 to TRBJ2-1; either TRBD1 or TRBD2 may fit D (5 bases each). CDR1 is SEHNR, CDR2 FQNEAQ, per germline (reference sequence). The length of the CDR3 is 14 residues. Trimming left V 4 bases short and J 3 bases short, with 10 bases between. CDR3 sequence (DNA): TGTGCCAGCAGCTGGGGACCCTTCTACAATGAGCAGTTCTTC. Its protein is CASSWGPFYNEQFF.

This clonotype was seen more than once but under ten times. The CDR3 nucleotides read TGCGCCAGCAGCCCTTCCTCGAGGGGGGGAAACACTGAAGCTTTCTTT. Encoded protein: CASSPSSRGGNTEAFF. The chain recombines TRBV4-1 with TRBJ1-1; TRBD1 is a possible D gene (6 bases). The CDR3 spans 16 residues. Deletions cut 4 bases from V and 2 bases from J, with 17 bases between. Germline V gives CDR1 MGHRA, CDR2 YSYEKL.

This clonotype was seen many times. The chain carries TRBV24-1 and TRBJ2-1; TRBD2 matches at 15 bases. The trim removed 4 bases at V and 3 bases at J, leaving 6 bases unmatched. This CDR3 is 18 amino acids long. Germline V gene lookup returns CDR1 KGHDR and CDR2 SFDVKD. CDR3 in amino acids: CATSEGLAGGSLYNEQFF. The CDR3 DNA sequence: TGTGCCACCAGTGAAGGACTAGCGGGAGGGTCCCTCTACAATGAGCAGTTCTTC.

The chain uses TRBV28 and TRBJ2-2; 7 nucleotides align to TRBD2. V trimming: 4 bases; J trimming: 5 bases; junction bases outside the gene matches: 1. The CDR3 sequence is 13 residues long. Germline assignment: CDR1 MDHEN and CDR2 SYDVKM. The CDR3: CASSYGGTGELFF. CDR3 bases: TGTGCCAGCAGTTACGGGGGGACCGGGGAGCTGTTTTTT.

This clonotype was counted once. The chain combines TRBV11-2 with TRBJ2-7, with 15 nucleotides matching TRBD2. The CDR3 is 17 amino acids. Trimming took 2 bases from V and 3 from J; bases not matched to a gene: 5. Looked up from germline, CDR1 is SGHAT and CDR2 is FQNNGV. The CDR3 loop reads CASSLLGLAGGNYEQYF. The DNA of the CDR3 is TGTGCCAGCAGCTTACTGGGACTAGCGGGGGGAAACTACGAGCAGTACTTC.

This clonotype came up many times. V is TRBV19 and J is TRBJ1-1; tentative D call: TRBD1 (5 bases). V lost 4 bases to trimming and J lost 5 bases, with 11 bases between them. The CDR3 contains 13 residues. From germline, CDR1 is LNHDA and CDR2 SQIVND (reference sequence). The CDR3 region has the DNA TGTGCCAGTAGTACTTTTGGGGGGACTGAAGCTTTCTTT. Translated: CASSTFGGTEAFF.

The V and J genes are TRBV5-1 and TRBJ1-1; no clear D gene. CDR3 length equals 15 residues. Trimming left V 0 bases short and J 0 bases short, with 9 bases between. CDR1 and CDR2 from the germline V gene are SGHRS and YFSETQ. The CDR3 bases are TGCGCCAGCAGCTTGGGGGAATTCTTGAACACTGAAGCTTTCTTT. Translation gives CASSLGEFLNTEAFF.

This clonotype has a count of ten or more. The rearrangement links TRBV7-9 to TRBJ2-7, with 11 bases identical to TRBD2. The V gene end was trimmed by 5 bases and the J gene end by 2 bases; junction bases not matched to a gene: 5. Germline lookup yields CDR1 SEHNR and CDR2 FQNEAQ (reference sequence). This CDR3 has 15 residues. The CDR3 nucleotides read TGTGCCAGCAGCCCAGGGACTAGCGGTCCCTACGAGCAGTACTTC. Protein sequence: CASSPGTSGPYEQYF.

This chain uses TRBV2 with TRBJ1-5, with no clear D. The CDR3 is 15 amino acids. V was shortened by 9 bases and J by 6 bases, with 21 bases between the two germline ends. Germline V gene lookup returns CDR1 SNHLY and CDR2 FYNNEI. The DNA for the CDR3 is TGTGCCAGAGGTAATGCACAGTATATGGGTCAGCCCCAGCATTTT. This encodes CARGNAQYMGQPQHF.

The chain recombines TRBV11-2 with TRBJ2-7; possibly TRBD2 for D (6 bases). Between the trimmed V and J ends, which lost 5 bases and 1 base, there was a span of 15 bases. This CDR3 has 15 amino acids. Per germline, CDR1 SGHAT and CDR2 FQNNGV. The CDR3 DNA reads TGTGCCAGCAGCCTGTCGCGGGGCCTTTCCTACGAGCAGTACTTC. Its translation is CASSLSRGLSYEQYF.

There are many counts of this clonotype. The chain combines TRBV20-1 with TRBJ2-1, with 7 bases aligning to TRBD2. V lost 6 bases, J lost 3 bases, and 2 bases stayed unmatched. Germline V CDR1 and CDR2: DFQATT, SNEGSKA (reference sequence). This CDR3 contains 12 residues. The CDR3 loop is CSAAGDYNEQFF. CDR3 nucleotides: TGCAGTGCGGCGGGGGACTACAATGAGCAGTTCTTC.

A few counts support this clonotype. The V gene is TRBV20-1, the J gene TRBJ1-2; D might be TRBD1 (5 bases). Trimming removed 3 bases at V and 8 bases at J, with 10 bases between. This CDR3 contains 11 residues. The V gene's germline CDR1 is DFQATT and CDR2 SNEGSKA (reference sequence). This CDR3 reads CSASVGGGYTF. The CDR3 DNA follows: TGCAGTGCTAGCGTCGGGGGAGGCTACACCTTC.

This clonotype has a handful of counts. V gene TRBV19 combines with J gene TRBJ2-3, with TRBD2 matching 9 bases. Losses at the gene ends were 0 bases for V and 4 bases for J; bases not matched to a gene: 8. The CDR3 contains 17 residues. Germline V gene lookup returns CDR1 LNHDA and CDR2 SQIVND (reference sequence). The CDR3 coding sequence is TGTGCCAGTAGTATAGAATGGGCGGGAGGGCCCCCAGATACGCAGTATTTT. Translating gives CASSIEWAGGPPDTQYF.

This clonotype was seen repeatedly, ten times or more. V and J are TRBV9 and TRBJ2-1; 9 nucleotides line up with TRBD2. This CDR3 comprises 15 residues. Germline CDR1 SGDLS, CDR2 YYNGEE. Trimming removed 2 bases from V and 4 bases from J; junction bases left unmatched: 4. The CDR3 bases are TGTGCCAGCAGCGTGGGAGCGGGGGGATACAATGAGCAGTTCTTC. Translating it yields CASSVGAGGYNEQFF.

This clonotype appeared a few times. This CDR3 reads CASSYFPDRGTREQYF. CDR3 bases: TGTGCCAGCAGTTACTTTCCGGACAGGGGGACGAGGGAGCAGTACTTC. The chain carries TRBV6-5 and TRBJ2-7; 10 positions match TRBD1. This CDR3 spans 16 amino acids. Germline V gives CDR1 MNHEY, CDR2 SVGAGI. J gave up 7 bases and V 1 base, and 10 bases lay outside the gene matches.

This clonotype was picked up many times. This chain connects TRBV9 to TRBJ2-2, with 8 bases matching TRBD1. The CDR3 consists of 15 residues. Trimming took 3 bases from V and 4 from J; bases not matched to a gene: 5. Germline CDR1 reads SGDLS; CDR2 reads YYNGEE. The CDR3 is CASSEGQVITGELFF. The CDR3, as DNA: TGTGCCAGCAGCGAGGGACAGGTTATCACCGGGGAGCTGTTTTTT.

This clonotype has at least ten counts. This rearrangement joins TRBV9 to TRBJ1-5, with TRBD1 identical over 9 bases. The germline V gene encodes CDR1 SGDLS and CDR2 YYNGEE. V lost 3 bases to trimming and J lost 11 bases; unmatched junction nucleotides: 15. There are 16 residues in the CDR3. The CDR3 region is CASSAVAGQGLQTQHF. DNA of the CDR3: TGTGCCAGCAGCGCCGTAGCCGGACAGGGGCTACAAACCCAGCATTTT.

As to this clonotype: A much larger clone differs by one base, so this may be a read error. The rearrangement links TRBV4-1 to TRBJ2-7; perhaps TRBD2 as D (7 bases). The CDR3 has 16 residues. Germline V gene lookup returns CDR1 MGHRA and CDR2 YSYEKL. With 1 base removed from V and 0 bases from J, the gap between germline ends came to 13 bases. This chain's CDR3 is CASSQAGGLASYEQYF. The CDR3 coding sequence is TGCGCCAGCAGCCAAGCGGGGGGCTTGGCCTCCTACGAGCAGTACTTC.

This clonotype showed up just once. The rearrangement joins TRBV7-9 to TRBJ2-7; D is unclear. This CDR3 contains 14 residues. Trimming pared 6 bases from V and 2 bases from J, leaving 14 bases between. Per germline, CDR1 SEHNR and CDR2 FQNEAQ (reference sequence). In DNA, the CDR3 is TGTGCCAGCAGTCTAGGCCTACCAACCTACGAGCAGTACTTC. It codes for CASSLGLPTYEQYF. Variable domain in full (rest from reference TRBV7-9 and TRBJ2-7): DTGVSQNPRHKITKRGQNVTFRCDPISEHNRLYWYRQTLGQGPEFLTYFQNEAQLEKSRLLSDRFSAERPKGSFSTLEIQRTEQGDSAMYLCASSLGLPTYEQYFGPGTRLTVT.

In the case of this clonotype: One junction end does not reproduce the germline sequence, and a read error may be involved. V is TRBV11-1 and J is TRBJ2-6, with TRBD1 matching over 7 bases. The CDR3 spans 17 residues. CDR1 SGHAT and CDR2 FQDESV come from the germline V gene (reference sequence). The CDR3 spells CAGSPQGVSSGANVLTF. CDR3 nucleotides: TGTGCCGGCAGCCCGCAGGGGGTCAGCTCTGGGGCCAACGTCCTGACTTTC.

This clonotype was counted many times. The chain carries TRBV12-3 or TRBV12-4 and TRBJ2-7; TRBD2 agrees at 9 bases. J was trimmed by 5 bases and V by 5 bases; bases with no gene match: 10. The length of the CDR3 is 15 residues. The CDR3 protein is CASSVTGTSTHEQYF. For the CDR3, the DNA is TGTGCCAGCAGTGTCACCGGGACTAGCACCCACGAGCAGTACTTC.

The CDR3 DNA reads as TGTGCCAGCAGCCAATCCGACAGGGGCCCTGAAGCTTTCTTT. Amino acid sequence: CASSQSDRGPEAFF. The V gene is TRBV3-1, the J gene TRBJ1-1; 8 bases map to TRBD1. V was clipped by 2 bases and J by 6 bases; unmatched bases: 5. CDR1 is LGHDT and CDR2 is YNNKEL in the germline V gene (reference sequence). The CDR3 runs 14 residues.

The chain has TRBV7-3 and TRBJ2-5; D is perhaps TRBD2 (7 bases). Germline V gene sequence: CDR1 SGHTA, CDR2 FQGTGA. There are 13 residues in the CDR3. V was clipped by 5 bases and J by 5 bases, with 12 bases between them. The CDR3 DNA reads as TGTGCCAGCAGCGGGGGGGCATGGGAGACCCAGTACTTC. Translated, it gives CASSGGAWETQYF.